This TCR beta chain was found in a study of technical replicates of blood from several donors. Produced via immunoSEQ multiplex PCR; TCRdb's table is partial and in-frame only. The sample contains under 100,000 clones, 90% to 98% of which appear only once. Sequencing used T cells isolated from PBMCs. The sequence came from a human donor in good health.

The CDR3 coding sequence is TGTGCCAGCAGCTCGAGACAGGGACTCTCCTACGAGCAGTACTTC. Translation gives CASSSRQGLSYEQYF. The chain carries TRBV5-4 and TRBJ2-7; the D gene is possibly TRBD1 (7 bases). The CDR3 totals 15 residues. From germline, CDR1 is SGHNT and CDR2 YYREEE (reference sequence). V lost 3 bases to trimming and J lost 0 bases, with 13 bases between them.